The clone carrying this T cell receptor (beta chain) was seen only once. These data belong to a study of blood T cell repertoires in COVID-19. In germline, CDR1 is GTSNPN, CDR2 SVGIG (reference sequence). This CDR3 contains 14 residues. Deletions cut 0 bases from V and 3 bases from J, with 8 bases between. Sequencing used immunoSEQ multiplex PCR; TCRdb keeps in-frame clones, though not all of them. The sample holds under 200,000 clones; roughly nine tenths are singletons and the top ten take 3% to 4%. The clonotype comes from a woman aged 70 to 79 with acute or convalescent COVID-19. What was sequenced was peripheral blood. The rearrangement links TRBV30 to TRBJ1-4, with D hard to call. The DNA of the CDR3 is TGTGCCTGGAGTGTAATCCAGTCTAATGAAAAACTGTTTTTT. This gives the protein CAWSVIQSNEKLFF.